Below, one T cell receptor (beta chain) is given with its context. Cohorts were determined from participant-reported clinical history. Symptom resolution, clearance, or two negative PCRs marked the recovered donors of Cohort 3. This sample stems from a study of blood T cell repertoires in COVID-19. Germline CDR1 MGHDK, CDR2 SYGVNS. The ends lost 3 bases at V and 8 bases at J; junction bases unmatched: 7. The CDR3 runs 15 residues. In the original analysis: Using reference gene primer amplification, nucleated cell counts were estimated. The assay was immunoSEQ multiplex PCR, and TCRdb's table has in-frame clones only and misses some. The D gene and trimming were derived from the DNA, and the V and J assignments and clone size from that table. The sample holds some 490,000 clones; around nine tenths are singletons and the top ten take approximately 8.3%.

Sequenced material: PBMCs or T cells enriched from blood (not recorded which). The V gene is TRBV25-1, the J gene TRBJ1-4, with 9 bases fitting TRBD1. This TCR was sampled from a woman aged 55-69 years who had recovered from COVID-19. The DNA for the CDR3 is TGTGCCAGCAGTGATTGGACAGGGGAACGGGAAAAACTGTTTTTT. As protein: CASSDWTGEREKLFF.